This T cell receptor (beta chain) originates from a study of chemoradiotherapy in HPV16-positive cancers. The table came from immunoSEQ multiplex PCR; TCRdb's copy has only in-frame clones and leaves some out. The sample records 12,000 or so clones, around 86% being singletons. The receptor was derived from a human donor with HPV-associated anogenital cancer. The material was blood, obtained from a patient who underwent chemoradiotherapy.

This chain's CDR3 is CASRFDRVDTQYF. CDR3 bases: TGCGCCAGCAGGTTCGACAGGGTAGATACGCAGTATTTT. The chain has TRBV5-1 and TRBJ2-3; 7 positions match TRBD1. Looked up from germline, CDR1 is SGHRS and CDR2 is YFSETQ. Unmatched junction bases numbered 5, after V lost 5 bases and J lost 5 bases. The CDR3 consists of 13 residues.